The rows below give T cell receptor beta chains drawn from one sample of a study of somatic mutations in cytotoxic T cells in rheumatoid arthritis. Data came from immunoSEQ multiplex PCR; TCRdb stores just in-frame clones and leaves some out. The sample includes about 23,000 clones, 75% to 80% seen only once; the top ten take around 11%. The sample comprised CD8+ T cells sorted from blood. The receptors here all came from an adult with rheumatoid arthritis. CDR3s include the opening cysteine and the closing phenylalanine or tryptophan. D genes are given only for firm matches. Only some rows state a clone size, as once, few, many or a class for expanded clones.

J gene | V gene | clone size | D gene | CDR3 protein | CDR3 DNA
TRBJ2-1 | TRBV4-3 | . | TRBD2 | CASSQDRSGSSYNEQFF | TGCGCCAGCAGCCAAGATCGGAGCGGGAGCTCCTACAATGAGCAGTTCTTC
TRBJ2-3 | TRBV27 | . | . | CASSDQVTPDTQYF | TGTGCCAGCAGTGATCAGGTCACCCCAGATACGCAGTATTTT
TRBJ2-1 | TRBV6-4 | . | TRBD2 | CASSDGAGGYNEQFF | TGTGCCAGCAGTGACGGAGCGGGGGGCTACAATGAGCAGTTCTTC
TRBJ1-1 | TRBV6-1 | . | . | CASSVGSENTEAFF | TGTGCCAGCAGTGTCGGGAGCGAGAACACTGAAGCTTTCTTT
TRBJ1-1 | TRBV7-2 | . | . | CASSRGTENTEAFF | TGTGCCAGCAGCCGGGGGACGGAGAACACTGAAGCTTTCTTT
TRBJ1-6 | TRBV7-3 | large | TRBD1 | CASSPGTGLFSPLHF | TGTGCCAGCAGCCCGGGGACAGGGTTGTTTTCACCCCTCCACTTT
TRBJ2-2 | TRBV28 | . | . | CASSFPPVDGELFF | TGTGCCAGCAGTTTCCCCCCCGTCGACGGGGAGCTGTTTTTT
TRBJ1-1 | TRBV7-9 | . | TRBD1 | CASSGLKGARAEAFF | TGTGCCAGCAGTGGCCTTAAGGGGGCGCGGGCTGAAGCTTTCTTT
TRBJ2-7 | TRBV4-1 | . | . | CASSQVAGVYEQYF | TGCGCCAGCAGCCAAGTGGCAGGGGTCTACGAGCAGTACTTC
TRBJ1-3 | TRBV4-1 | few | . | CASSQVGNSGNTIYF | TGCGCCAGCAGCCAAGTCGGGAACTCTGGAAACACCATATATTTT
TRBJ2-1 | TRBV4-3 | . | . | CASSRDIRSYNEQFF | TGCGCCAGCAGCCGGGACATTCGTTCCTACAATGAGCAGTTCTTC
TRBJ2-7 | TRBV2 | . | . | CASSEGGKQYF | TGTGCCAGCAGTGAAGGAGGAAAGCAGTACTTC
TRBJ2-1 | TRBV20-1 | once | . | CSAIHNEQFF | TGCAGTGCTATCCACAATGAGCAGTTCTTC
TRBJ2-7 | TRBV5-1 | . | . | CASSLEGRGYEQYF | TGCGCCAGCAGCTTGGAGGGACGGGGTTACGAGCAGTACTTC
TRBJ2-3 | TRBV9 | . | . | CASSVSRSTDTQYF | TGTGCCAGCAGCGTATCGCGCAGCACAGATACGCAGTATTTT
TRBJ2-1 | TRBV5-6 | . | TRBD2 | CASSSLGGWEQFF | TGTGCCAGCAGCTCCCTGGGGGGGTGGGAGCAGTTCTTC
TRBJ1-2 | TRBV5-6 | . | TRBD1 | CASSLAGQGSNYGYTF | TGTGCCAGCAGCTTGGCCGGACAGGGTTCTAACTATGGCTACACCTTC
TRBJ1-1 | TRBV6-5 | . | TRBD1 | CASSLTGGEAFF | TGTGCCAGCAGTTTAACAGGGGGTGAAGCTTTCTTT
TRBJ1-2 | TRBV5-6 | . | TRBD1 | CASSLAGPRDSDGYTF | TGTGCCAGCAGCTTGGCGGGGCCCCGGGACAGTGACGGCTACACCTTC
TRBJ2-2 | TRBV28 | . | TRBD2 | CASSLISGGGTGELFF | TGTGCCAGCAGTTTAATTAGCGGGGGGGGCACCGGGGAGCTGTTTTTT
TRBJ2-5 | TRBV7-6 | . | . | CASSRDGEGTQYF | TGTGCCAGCAGTCGGGACGGAGAAGGGACCCAGTACTTC
TRBJ2-1 | TRBV27 | . | TRBD2 | CASRRRAGDYNEQFF | TGTGCCAGCAGACGACGCGCGGGAGATTACAATGAGCAGTTCTTC
TRBJ1-2 | TRBV10-1 | large | TRBD1 | CASSYDREGDNGDGYTF | TGCGCCAGCAGTTACGACAGGGAAGGGGATAACGGAGATGGCTACACCTTC
TRBJ2-1 | TRBV10-1 | . | . | CASSPFLRGSPEEQFF | TGCGCCAGCAGTCCCTTTCTCCGCGGATCTCCGGAGGAGCAGTTCTTC
TRBJ2-1 | TRBV5-8 | . | TRBD2 | CASSSGAGGPNEQFF | TGTGCCAGCAGCTCCGGAGCGGGAGGGCCCAATGAGCAGTTCTTC
TRBJ2-7 | TRBV10-3 | few | TRBD2 | CAISEGLDYYEQYF | TGTGCCATCAGTGAGGGACTAGACTACTACGAGCAGTACTTC